Presented here are 13 T cell receptor beta chains from one specimen sequenced in a study of vaccination and CD4 T cells after COVID-19. Sequenced with the Oncomine TCR Beta short-read assay was DNA taken from cultured CD4+ T cells. MiXCR, run by TCRdb on the PCR reads, gives a single entry per CDR3 protein. The repertoire holds roughly 10,000 distinct CDR3 sequences, less than 80% seen once, with 20% to 25% in the top ten. Treatment noted: approximately 9-day PBMC culture with coronavirus spike peptide pools or control peptides (ViraFEST assay). One should note that the unexposed donor's CD4+ T cells were collected before the COVID-19 pandemic (2011-2018). Antigens of these TCRs are unknown. The material sequenced was CD4+ T cells from blood, cultured in vitro. The receptors were sampled from a human donor in good health.

This clonotype has only one observation. This chain uses TRBV7-2 with TRBJ1-2; TRBD1 aligns across 8 bases. There are 16 residues in the CDR3. With V trimmed by 6 bases and J by 5 bases, 14 bases remained unmatched. Germline V gene data show CDR1 as SGHTA and CDR2 as FQGNSA. The DNA for the CDR3 is TGTGCCAGCAGTTTTATCAGACCGGACAGGGTATATGGCTACACCTTC. Amino acid sequence: CASSFIRPDRVYGYTF. The complete variable domain, with remaining parts taken from reference TRBV7-2 and TRBJ1-2, reads GAGVSQSPSNKVTEKGKDVELRCDPISGHTALYWYRQSLGQGLEFLIYFQGNSAPDKSGLPSDRFSAERTGGSVSTLTIQRTQQEDSAVYLCASSFIRPDRVYGYTFGSGTRLTVV.

The chain employs TRBV7-8 and TRBJ1-2; no clear D gene. The CDR3 runs to 12 residues. Germline lookup yields CDR1 SGHVS and CDR2 FQNEAQ. The ends were cut back, 5 bases at V and 3 bases at J, with 7 bases in the middle. Here the CDR3 reads CASSGYDYGYTF. DNA of the CDR3: TGTGCCAGCAGCGGGTATGACTATGGCTACACCTTC.

This clonotype was picked up one time. The J gene is TRBJ2-2, the V gene TRBV24-1; D perhaps matches TRBD2 (5 bases). Trimming cost V 5 bases and J 5 bases, with 14 bases left between them. The CDR3 has 15 amino acids. The germline V gene has CDR1 KGHDR and CDR2 SFDVKD. CDR3 sequence (DNA): TGTGCCACCAGTGGGCTGGTAACGGGAACCGGGGAGCTGTTTTTT. Translation: CATSGLVTGTGELFF.

The J gene is TRBJ1-1, the V gene TRBV7-8; D is uncertain. CDR3 length: 14 amino acids. Trimming removed 0 bases at V and 4 bases at J, with 9 bases between. Germline loops: CDR1 SGHVS, CDR2 FQNEAQ. The CDR3 DNA sequence: TGTGCCAGCAGCTTAGCCCGGGCGTCCACTGAAGCTTTCTTT. Translated, it gives CASSLARASTEAFF.

The V and J genes are TRBV5-4 and TRBJ1-1, with 11 bases aligning to TRBD1. CDR3 length: 14 residues. The trim removed 4 bases at V and 10 bases at J, leaving 9 bases unmatched. CDR1 is SGHNT and CDR2 is YYREEE in the germline V gene (reference sequence). CDR3: CASSAWTGGQGAFF. CDR3 DNA: TGTGCCAGCAGCGCCTGGACAGGGGGCCAAGGAGCTTTCTTT.

This clonotype came up a few times. Written as DNA, the CDR3 is TGTGCCAGTAGTTCGACAGGGGGCGGTGAAGCTTTCTTT. Its protein is CASSSTGGGEAFF. J is TRBJ1-1 and V is TRBV19; 10 bases are shared with TRBD1. V was pared by 5 bases and J by 7 bases, with 4 bases of the junction left unmatched. The CDR3 totals 13 residues. Germline assignment: CDR1 LNHDA and CDR2 SQIVND (reference sequence).

This clonotype was detected a few times. This chain uses TRBV27 with TRBJ2-3; a weak D match, TRBD2 (6 bases). Germline lookup yields CDR1 MNHEY and CDR2 SMNVEV (reference sequence). The CDR3 contains 14 residues. The germline V and J ends were trimmed by 5 bases and 2 bases, with 11 bases remaining between them. The CDR3 DNA follows: TGTGCCAGCAGTCTAACGGGGGTCACAGATACGCAGTATTTT. Amino acid sequence: CASSLTGVTDTQYF.

This chain uses TRBV6-1 with TRBJ2-5, with D tentatively TRBD2 (7 bases). V gave up 6 bases and J gave up 2 bases, with 19 bases separating them. This CDR3 has 16 residues. Germline CDR1 and CDR2: MNHNS and SASEGT. The CDR3 sequence: CASSHLRGAPQETQYF. DNA of the CDR3: TGTGCCAGCAGCCACCTTCGGGGGGCGCCTCAAGAGACCCAGTACTTC.

This CDR3 reads CASTPRDGGTGELFF. The CDR3 coding sequence is TGTGCCAGCACTCCTCGGGACGGGGGAACCGGGGAGCTGTTTTTT. This rearrangement joins TRBV2 to TRBJ2-2; a possible D gene is TRBD2 (6 bases). Germline loops: CDR1 SNHLY, CDR2 FYNNEI. The CDR3 extends over 15 amino acids. V lost 7 bases and J lost 5, with 17 bases in between.

This chain uses TRBV20-1 with TRBJ2-3; D gene unclear. Trimming cost V 6 bases and J 4 bases, with 14 bases left between them. CDR3 size: 13 residues. The germline gives CDR1 DFQATT, CDR2 SNEGSKA (reference sequence). The CDR3 sequence: CSAPPGPADTQYF. CDR3 in DNA: TGCAGTGCCCCCCCCGGTCCCGCAGATACGCAGTATTTT.

The chain uses TRBV6-1 and TRBJ1-2, with TRBD1 as a possible D gene (5 bases). CDR1 and CDR2 (germline): MNHNS, SASEGT. This CDR3 comprises 12 residues. V was trimmed by 6 bases and J by 2 bases, leaving 7 bases between them. The DNA for the CDR3 is TGTGCCAGCAGCGAGGGGAACTATGGCTACACCTTC. It yields the protein CASSEGNYGYTF.

The rearrangement links TRBV7-9 to TRBJ1-1, with TRBD1 matching 7 bases. The CDR3 is 15 residues long. The germline V gene encodes CDR1 SEHNR and CDR2 FQNEAQ (reference sequence). V gave up 1 base and J gave up 11 bases; unmatched junction bases: 13. The CDR3 region is CASSLGTLGGGWAFF. In DNA, the CDR3 is TGTGCCAGCAGCTTAGGGACATTGGGAGGGGGCTGGGCTTTCTTT. The entire variable domain, with the rest obtained from reference TRBV7-9 and TRBJ1-1, is as follows: DTGVSQNPRHKITKRGQNVTFRCDPISEHNRLYWYRQTLGQGPEFLTYFQNEAQLEKSRLLSDRFSAERPKGSFSTLEIQRTEQGDSAMYLCASSLGTLGGGWAFFGQGTRLTVV.

The V call is TRBV10-3, the J call TRBJ1-2; a weak D match, TRBD1 (5 bases). V lost 6 bases and J lost 4, with 15 bases in between. Germline loops: CDR1 ENHRY, CDR2 SYGVKD. There are 14 residues in the CDR3. The CDR3 protein is CAISRDGALYGYTF. The CDR3 DNA reads TGTGCCATCAGCCGGGACGGAGCTCTCTATGGCTACACCTTC.